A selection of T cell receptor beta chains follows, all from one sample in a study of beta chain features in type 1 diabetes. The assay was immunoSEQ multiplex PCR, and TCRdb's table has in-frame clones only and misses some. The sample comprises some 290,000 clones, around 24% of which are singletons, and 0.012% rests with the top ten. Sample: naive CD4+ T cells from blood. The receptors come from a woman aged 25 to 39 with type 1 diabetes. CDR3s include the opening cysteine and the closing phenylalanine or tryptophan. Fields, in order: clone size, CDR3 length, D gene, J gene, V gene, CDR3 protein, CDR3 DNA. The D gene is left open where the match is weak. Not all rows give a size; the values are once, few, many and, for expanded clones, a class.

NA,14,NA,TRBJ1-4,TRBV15,CATSRDQTNEKLFF,TGTGCCACCAGCAGAGATCAGACTAATGAAAAACTGTTTTTT
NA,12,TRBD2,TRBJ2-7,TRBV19,CASGAGGYEQYF,TGTGCCAGCGGAGCGGGAGGGTACGAGCAGTACTTC
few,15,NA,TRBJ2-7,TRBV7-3,CASSFRPGSSYEQYF,TGTGCCAGCAGCTTCCGTCCGGGGAGCTCCTACGAGCAGTACTTC
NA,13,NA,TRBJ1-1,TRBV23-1,CASSHTLNTEAFF,TGCGCCAGCAGTCATACACTGAACACTGAAGCTTTCTTT
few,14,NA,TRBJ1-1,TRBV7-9,CASSLELFGTEAFF,TGTGCCAGCAGCTTAGAGCTATTCGGCACTGAAGCTTTCTTT
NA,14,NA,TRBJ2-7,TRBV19,CASSIDGQIYEQYF,TGTGCCAGTAGTATAGACGGACAGATCTACGAGCAGTACTTC
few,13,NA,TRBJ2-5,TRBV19,CASAGPGGETQYF,TGTGCCAGTGCGGGACCCGGTGGGGAGACCCAGTACTTC
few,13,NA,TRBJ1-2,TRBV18,CASSLTGNYGYTF,TGTGCCAGCTCACTGACAGGCAACTATGGCTACACCTTC
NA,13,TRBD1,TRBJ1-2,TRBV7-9,CASSLGQGSGYTF,TGTGCCAGCAGCTTGGGACAGGGAAGCGGCTACACCTTC
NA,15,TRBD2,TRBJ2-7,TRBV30,CAWSVLSGRHNEQYF,TGTGCCTGGAGTGTACTGAGCGGGAGACACAACGAGCAGTACTTC
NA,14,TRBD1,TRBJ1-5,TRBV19,CASSGQGVRQPQHF,TGTGCCAGTAGTGGACAGGGGGTAAGACAGCCCCAGCATTTT
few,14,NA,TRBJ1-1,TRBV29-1,CSVAEQQINTEAFF,TGCAGCGTTGCAGAACAGCAGATCAACACTGAAGCTTTCTTT
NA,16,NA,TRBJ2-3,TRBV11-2,CASSLMVLTSTDTQYF,TGTGCCAGCAGCTTAATGGTGCTAACTAGCACAGATACGCAGTATTTT
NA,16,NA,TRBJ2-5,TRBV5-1,CASSPGWGVEQETQYF,TGCGCCAGCAGCCCAGGATGGGGCGTGGAACAAGAGACCCAGTACTTC
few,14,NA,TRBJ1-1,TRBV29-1,CSVAGGGSDTEAFF,TGCAGCGTTGCAGGTGGTGGTTCCGACACTGAAGCTTTCTTT
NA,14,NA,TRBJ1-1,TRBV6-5,CASRAGGQNTEAFF,TGTGCCAGCAGGGCGGGAGGTCAGAACACTGAAGCTTTCTTT
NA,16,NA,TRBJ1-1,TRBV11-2,CASSLAGTRMNTEAFF,TGTGCCAGCAGCTTAGCCGGTACTCGAATGAACACTGAAGCTTTCTTT
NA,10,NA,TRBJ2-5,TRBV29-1,CSVSPETQYF,TGCAGCGTCTCTCCGGAGACCCAGTACTTC
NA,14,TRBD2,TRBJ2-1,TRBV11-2,CASSLGAIAGEQFF,TGTGCCAGCAGCTTAGGGGCTATAGCGGGAGAGCAGTTCTTC
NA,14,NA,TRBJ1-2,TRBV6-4,CASSDSSGNYGYTF,TGTGCCAGCAGTGACTCGTCAGGGAACTATGGCTACACCTTC
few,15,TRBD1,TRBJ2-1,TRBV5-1,CASSLIGTAYNEQFF,TGCGCCAGCAGCTTGATCGGGACAGCCTACAATGAGCAGTTCTTC
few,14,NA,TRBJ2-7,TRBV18,CASSPRDGSYEQYF,TGTGCCAGCTCACCGCGGGACGGATCCTACGAGCAGTACTTC
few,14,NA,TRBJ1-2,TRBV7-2,CASSSGTPNYGYTF,TGTGCCAGCAGCTCCGGGACACCTAACTATGGCTACACCTTC
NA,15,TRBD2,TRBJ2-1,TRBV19,CASSGVLAGASEQFF,TGTGCCAGTAGTGGGGTTCTAGCGGGAGCCAGTGAGCAGTTCTTC
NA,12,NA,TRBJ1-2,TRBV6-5,CASTSEYGGYTF,TGTGCCAGCACGTCGGAGTACGGCGGCTACACCTTC
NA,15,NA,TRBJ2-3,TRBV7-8,CASSSLARHTDTQYF,TGTGCCAGCAGCTCCCTAGCGCGCCACACAGATACGCAGTATTTT
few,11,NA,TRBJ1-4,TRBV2,CASSEVRELFF,TGTGCCAGCAGTGAAGTCCGGGAACTGTTTTTT
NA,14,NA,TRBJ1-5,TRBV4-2,CASSHRQANQPQHF,TGTGCCAGCAGCCACAGACAAGCTAATCAGCCCCAGCATTTT
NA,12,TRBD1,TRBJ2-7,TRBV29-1,CSVEGTGDEQYF,TGCAGCGTTGAGGGGACAGGGGACGAGCAGTACTTC
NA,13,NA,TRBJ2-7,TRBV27,CASSIQGGNEQYF,TGTGCCAGCAGTATACAGGGCGGCAACGAGCAGTACTTC
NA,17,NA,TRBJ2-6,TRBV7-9,CASLTWLESSGANVLTF,TGTGCCAGCCTTACTTGGCTGGAGAGCTCTGGGGCCAACGTCCTGACTTTC
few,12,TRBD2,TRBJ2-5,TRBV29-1,CRCGGPQETQYF,TGCAGGTGCGGGGGACCTCAAGAGACCCAGTACTTC
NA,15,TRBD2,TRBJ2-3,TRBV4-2,CASSQDPLAGAPQYF,TGTGCCAGCAGCCAAGATCCACTAGCGGGAGCTCCGCAGTATTTT
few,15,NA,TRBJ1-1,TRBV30,CAWNKRHRFNTEAFF,TGTGCCTGGAACAAGAGACACCGGTTCAACACTGAAGCTTTCTTT
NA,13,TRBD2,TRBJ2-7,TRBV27,CASSPGLAYEQYF,TGTGCCAGCAGTCCGGGACTAGCCTACGAGCAGTACTTC
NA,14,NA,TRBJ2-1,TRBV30,CAWSGLDAYNEQFF,TGTGCCTGGAGTGGGCTAGACGCCTACAATGAGCAGTTCTTC
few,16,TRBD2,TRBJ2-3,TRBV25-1,CASSEASGRATDTQYF,TGTGCCAGCAGTGAGGCTAGCGGGAGGGCCACAGATACGCAGTATTTT
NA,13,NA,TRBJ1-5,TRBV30,CAWSVRGNQPQHF,TGTGCCTGGAGTGTTAGAGGCAATCAGCCCCAGCATTTT
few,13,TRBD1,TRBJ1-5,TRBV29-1,CSAQTGNNQPQHF,TGCAGCGCCCAGACAGGGAACAATCAGCCCCAGCATTTT
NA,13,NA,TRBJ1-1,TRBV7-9,CASSFAVNTEAFF,TGTGCCAGCAGCTTCGCGGTGAACACTGAAGCTTTCTTT
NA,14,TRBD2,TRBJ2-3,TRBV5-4,CASGLAGVEDTQYF,TGTGCCAGCGGGCTAGCGGGAGTTGAAGATACGCAGTATTTT
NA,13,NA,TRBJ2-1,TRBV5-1,CASSLSLEDEQFF,TGCGCCAGCAGCTTGTCACTAGAGGATGAGCAGTTCTTC
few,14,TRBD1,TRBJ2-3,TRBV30,CAWSVSRGTDTQYF,TGTGCCTGGAGTGTAAGCAGGGGGACAGATACGCAGTATTTT
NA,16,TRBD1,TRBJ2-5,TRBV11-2,CASSRQGTHSGETQYF,TGTGCCAGCAGCCGACAGGGCACACACAGTGGTGAGACCCAGTACTTC
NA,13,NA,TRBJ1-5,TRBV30,CAWSRSGHQPQHF,TGTGCCTGGAGTAGATCTGGCCATCAGCCCCAGCATTTT
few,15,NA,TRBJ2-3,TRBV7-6,CASSLTSSGTDTQYF,TGTGCCAGCAGCTTGACGTCTAGCGGCACAGATACGCAGTATTTT
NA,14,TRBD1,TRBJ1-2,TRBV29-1,CSVGWDRINYGYTF,TGCAGCGTTGGGTGGGACAGAATTAACTATGGCTACACCTTC